This section outlines one T cell receptor beta chain sequence together with its context. Its antigen has not been determined. No qualities accompany the bases; no much larger clone lies one base away. Spanning cysteine to phenylalanine, the CDR3 consists of 16 amino acids. Only the CDR3 region is kept as DNA, spanning 48 bases read in frame from base 1. CDR1 LGHNA and CDR2 YSLEER are derived from the germline V gene. Relative to germline, V is 0 bases shorter and J is 4 bases shorter, with 15 bases between their ends. Library preparation used the immunoSEQ multiplex PCR assay. T cell repertoires were profiled by deep sequencing of rearranged TCR beta loci, alongside multiparametric flow cytometry. TCRdb limited this immuneACCESS table to in-frame rearrangements with V and J called. A share of clones is missing; checked studies link under half to unresolved V genes, and the rest is unexplained. The sample data list 30,000 to 45,000 clones, and roughly 90% of these were observed just once. The ten largest make up over 12% of the sample.

This record comes from a study of lymphopenia after photon versus proton radiotherapy (dated by TCRdb to 2018 to 2020). About the full investigation: In patients with gastrointestinal tumors who developed high-grade lymphopenia, the study compared the immunological effects of photon radiation therapy with those of proton radiation therapy. The roughly 18 patients in the cohort had gastrointestinal tumors, were treated with either photon or proton therapy, and subsequently developed lymphopenia. The goal of the study was to describe how the two radiation modalities differ in their effects on the immune system. The paper as a whole reports these results and caveats: Across the cohort, an inverse correlation was found between a larger post-nadir drop in TCR diversity and overall survival time among patients who died. The survival association was examined only in patients who died, and the authors described better survival with proton therapy as a possibility, not as a demonstrated result. Relative stability during treatment was observed in proton-treated patients, whereas loss of naive T cells and TCR diversity and gain of effector/memory populations were observed in photon-treated patients. After the lymphocyte count nadir, photon-treated repertoires showed oligoclonal expansion, especially of CD8+ Temra cells, which drove the drop in diversity.

The sequence links TRBV4-3 to TRBJ1-2; the D gene is perhaps TRBD1, on 5 matching bases. The sequencing here drew on peripheral blood, taken from a patient treated with photon-based radiotherapy. This TCR came from a man in his sixties with cholangiocarcinoma. The CDR3 region: CASSQDSGAVGYGYTF. The DNA sequence is given as TGCGCCAGCAGCCAAGATAGTGGGGCGGTTGGCTATGGCTACACCTTC.